What follows are 5 T cell receptor beta chains derived from one specimen sequenced in a study of identical twins. TCRdb reprocessed the 5' RACE reads via MiXCR and lists one record per CDR3 protein. The sample lists 200,000 to 250,000 distinct CDR3 sequences; approximately 7.3% were seen once. This sample was also put to use in a study of yellow fever vaccine responses in identical twins.

The specimen sequenced was CD8+ T cells sorted from blood. The receptors were sampled from a woman aged 18-29 years in good health.

This clonotype was recorded many times. This chain connects TRBV6-7 to TRBJ1-4, with D unresolved. TRBV6-7 is reported as an ORF; its role is uncertain. The V end was cut by 5 bases, the J end by 6 bases, with 13 bases between. The CDR3 runs 14 residues. CDR3 in amino acids: CASSQGVRDEKLFF. CDR3 nucleotide sequence: TGTGCCAGCAGTCAAGGAGTCCGGGATGAAAAACTGTTTTTT.

The chain uses TRBV27 and TRBJ2-2, with D maybe TRBD1 (5 bases). Germline V gene data show CDR1 as MNHEY and CDR2 as SMNVEV (reference sequence). The CDR3 is 17 residues long. Trimming pared 2 bases from V and 5 bases from J, leaving 18 bases between. CDR3 bases: TGTGCCAGCAGTTTAACGGTGACAGCTAGGTTGACCGGGGAGCTGTTTTTT. Translated: CASSLTVTARLTGELFF.

This clonotype was observed many times. The gene calls are TRBV5-1 and TRBJ2-3, with 8 nucleotides matching TRBD2. J was trimmed by 0 bases and V by 3 bases; bases with no gene match: 15. CDR3 length equals 19 residues. CDR1 and CDR2 from the germline V gene are SGHRS and YFSETQ. This CDR3 is CASSSPLAARPASTDTQYF. In DNA form, the CDR3 reads TGCGCCAGCAGCTCCCCACTAGCGGCAAGACCTGCTAGCACAGATACGCAGTATTTT.

This clonotype was picked up many times. The chain links TRBV3-1 to TRBJ1-1; D unresolved. Germline V gene sequence: CDR1 LGHDT, CDR2 YNNKEL (reference sequence). The CDR3 has 17 residues. Trimming removed 1 base at V and 3 bases at J, with 18 bases between. The CDR3 is CASSQANLVSVDTEAFF. The CDR3 DNA reads TGTGCCAGCAGCCAAGCTAATTTGGTGTCGGTGGACACTGAAGCTTTCTTT.

The chain carries TRBV28 and TRBJ1-1; D gene ambiguous. The CDR3 contains 15 residues. Per germline, CDR1 MDHEN and CDR2 SYDVKM. Trimming removed 3 bases at V and 1 base at J, with 12 bases between. The CDR3 protein is CASSLPLTENTEAFF. CDR3 nucleotides: TGTGCCAGCAGTTTGCCCCTAACAGAGAACACTGAAGCTTTCTTT.